The 9 T cell receptor beta chains below come from one sample, sequenced in a study of T cell changes during pregnancy in multiple sclerosis (dated by TCRdb to the late 2010s). The method behind the library was the immunoSEQ multiplex PCR assay. TCRdb took over this immuneACCESS table, retaining in-frame rearrangements with V and J assigned. Such tables are incomplete; in checked studies, under half of the missing clones stem from an unresolved V gene, and the remainder is unexplained. The sample data list 25,000 to 35,000 clones, and roughly 89% of these were observed just once. Roughly a tenth of the sample goes to the ten largest clones. Sequenced material: CD8+ T cells from peripheral blood mononuclear cells, taken in the second trimester of pregnancy. Every receptor here comes from a female donor with multiple sclerosis, enrolled in a pregnancy study.

This chain uses TRBV5-1 with TRBJ1-1; TRBD1 matches 9 bases. Trimming cost V 3 bases and J 7 bases; bases outside gene matches: 7. Germline V gene data show CDR1 as SGHRS and CDR2 as YFSETQ. This CDR3 is 14 amino acids long. The CDR3 spells CASSYLGGQGEAFF. The CDR3, as DNA: TGCGCCAGCAGCTACTTGGGGGGACAGGGTGAAGCTTTCTTT.

The chain employs TRBV9 and TRBJ2-1; D is unresolved. From germline, CDR1 is SGDLS and CDR2 YYNGEE. Trimming cost V 1 base and J 5 bases, with 4 bases left between them. This CDR3 is built from 12 residues. CDR3 residues: CASSVSNNEQFF. The CDR3 region has the DNA TGTGCCAGCAGCGTATCAAACAATGAGCAGTTCTTC.

This chain uses TRBV4-1 with TRBJ2-7, with TRBD2 matching over 12 bases. This CDR3 has 15 amino acids. Germline trimming cut 5 bases from V and 3 bases from J; bases unmatched to any gene: 5. Per germline, CDR1 MGHRA and CDR2 YSYEKL. The DNA for the CDR3 is TGCGCCAGCAGCGTGGCTAGCGGGGGGGTCTACGAGCAGTACTTC. This gives the protein CASSVASGGVYEQYF.

The CDR3 protein is CASSFGTRNTEAFF. The CDR3 region has the DNA TGTGCCAGCAGCTTCGGGACACGGAACACTGAAGCTTTCTTT. The chain has TRBV5-6 and TRBJ1-1; tentative D call: TRBD1 (6 bases). The CDR3 is 14 amino acids. Looked up from germline, CDR1 is SGHDT and CDR2 is YYEEEE. V was pared by 2 bases and J by 1 base, with 9 bases between. Drawing the rest from reference TRBV5-6 and TRBJ1-1, the complete variable domain is DAGVTQSPTHLIKTRGQQVTLRCSPKSGHDTVSWYQQALGQGPQFIFQYYEEEERQRGNFPDRFSGHQFPNYSSELNVNALLLGDSALYLCASSFGTRNTEAFFGQGTRLTVV.

Only one count was recorded for this clone. The chain joins TRBV2 to TRBJ2-1; 8 bases fit TRBD2. Trimming cost V 2 bases and J 0 bases; bases outside gene matches: 9. The CDR3 extends over 18 amino acids. Germline CDR1 SNHLY, CDR2 FYNNEI. The CDR3 bases are TGTGCCAGCAGTGAATGGCCTAGCGGGCCAAGCTCCTACAATGAGCAGTTCTTC. Translated: CASSEWPSGPSSYNEQFF.

The J gene is TRBJ1-5, the V gene TRBV9; D is unresolved. Germline-derived CDR1 and CDR2 are SGDLS and YYNGEE. The CDR3 is 16 residues long. Trimming left V 0 bases short and J 4 bases short, with 14 bases between. CDR3 coding DNA: TGTGCCAGCAGCGTAGGTCCAGGCCCGAATAATCAGCCCCAGCATTTT. Amino acids: CASSVGPGPNNQPQHF.

This chain uses TRBV6-5 with TRBJ2-2, with D unclear. Germline V gene data show CDR1 as MNHEY and CDR2 as SVGAGI. This CDR3 region has 13 residues. The germline V and J ends were trimmed by 5 bases and 0 bases, with 4 bases remaining between them. The CDR3, as DNA: TGTGCCAGCAGTATAGCGAACACCGGGGAGCTGTTTTTT. Translating it yields CASSIANTGELFF.

The genes are TRBV4-2 and TRBJ2-7, with TRBD1 identical over 7 bases. The junction had 7 bases not matched to a gene; V was cut back by 2 bases and J by 3 bases. Germline loops: CDR1 LGHNA, CDR2 YNFKEQ. This CDR3 has 15 amino acids. The CDR3: CASSQRTGPLYEQYF. DNA of the CDR3: TGTGCCAGCAGCCAACGGACAGGCCCTCTCTACGAGCAGTACTTC.

This clone was picked up one time. The chain uses TRBV10-2 and TRBJ2-7; 7 bases match TRBD1. Germline CDR1 WSHSY, CDR2 SAAADI. The CDR3 is 13 residues long. V gave up 3 bases and J gave up 4 bases; unmatched junction bases: 3. The DNA for the CDR3 is TGCGCCAGCAGTGAAAGGGGGCGGTACGAGCAGTACTTC. It translates to CASSERGRYEQYF.